The 30 T cell receptor beta chains presented below share a single source sample, sequenced in a study of PD-1 blockade in classical Hodgkin lymphoma. Here immunoSEQ multiplex PCR was the method, and the copy in TCRdb shows in-frame clones only, minus some. The table includes roughly 70,000 clones, over 85% detected once. Described time point: newly diagnosed, previously untreated cHL patient sample. The material sequenced was peripheral blood mononuclear cells (PBMCs). The receptors were gathered from a human donor with classical Hodgkin lymphoma.

V is TRBV11-2 and J is TRBJ1-5; D is uncertain. V was trimmed by 1 base and J by 2 bases, leaving 12 bases between them. This CDR3 is 16 amino acids long. CDR1 and CDR2 (germline): SGHAT, FQNNGV. The CDR3 sequence: CASSLVSGWGNQPQHF. The CDR3 DNA reads as TGTGCCAGCAGCTTAGTTTCGGGATGGGGCAATCAGCCCCAGCATTTT.

The genes are TRBV27 and TRBJ2-3; D might be TRBD1 (5 bases). The CDR3 spans 13 residues. In germline, CDR1 is MNHEY, CDR2 SMNVEV (reference sequence). V lost 6 bases and J lost 8, with 15 bases in between. The CDR3 protein is CASRGVRLATQYF. The DNA of the CDR3 is TGTGCCAGCAGAGGGGTTAGACTGGCTACGCAGTATTTT.

The genes are TRBV5-4 and TRBJ2-5, with 9 bases aligning to TRBD1. Germline lookup yields CDR1 SGHNT and CDR2 YYREEE (reference sequence). With 4 bases clipped from V and 10 bases from J, the junction kept 11 bases outside the gene matches. This CDR3 is built from 14 residues. The CDR3 DNA reads as TGTGCCAGCAGCCCCGGGACAGGGCTAGGGGACCAGTACTTC. Translated, it gives CASSPGTGLGDQYF.

The gene calls are TRBV28 and TRBJ2-7, with 7 bases identical to TRBD1. J was trimmed by 2 bases and V by 6 bases; bases with no gene match: 7. CDR3 length: 14 residues. Germline CDR1 reads MDHEN; CDR2 reads SYDVKM. The CDR3 nucleotides read TGTGCCAGCAGCCCCCAGGGACAGACCTACGAGCAGTACTTC. Translated: CASSPQGQTYEQYF. Using reference TRBV28 and TRBJ2-7 for the parts outside the CDR3, the full variable domain is DVKVTQSSRYLVKRTGEKVFLECVQDMDHENMFWYRQDPGLGLRLIYFSYDVKMKEKGDIPEGYSVSREKKERFSLILESASTNQTSMYLCASSPQGQTYEQYFGPGTRLTVT.

The chain joins TRBV5-1 to TRBJ2-7; 8 nucleotides match TRBD2. V lost 0 bases to trimming and J lost 4 bases; unmatched junction nucleotides: 9. Germline CDR1 reads SGHRS; CDR2 reads YFSETQ. The CDR3 extends over 16 amino acids. CDR3 coding DNA: TGCGCCAGCAGCTTGGGTTTAGCGGGGAGTAATTACGAGCAGTACTTC. It encodes CASSLGLAGSNYEQYF.

The CDR3 DNA reads as TGCGCCAGCAGCCCGTTTCGCAGACTTCATCCCCAGCATTTT. Protein sequence: CASSPFRRLHPQHF. The V and J genes are TRBV4-1 and TRBJ1-5, with D unclear. Germline CDR1 is MGHRA and CDR2 is YSYEKL. This CDR3 region has 14 residues. V lost 4 bases and J lost 10, with 17 bases in between.

The genes are TRBV12-5 and TRBJ1-3; tentative D call: TRBD1 (6 bases). The germline gives CDR1 LGHNT, CDR2 FRNRAP. The CDR3 contains 16 residues. The V end lost 3 bases, the J end lost 5 bases, and 17 bases lay between the germline ends. In DNA, the CDR3 is TGTGCTAGTGGTTTACAGGGAAATCCGTCCCGAAACACCATATATTTT. As protein: CASGLQGNPSRNTIYF.

The CDR3 DNA reads as TGTGCCAGCAGCCCTAGCTCGGACAGGGGGACCTCTGGGGCCAACGTCCTGACTTTC. It specifies CASSPSSDRGTSGANVLTF. The chain carries TRBV9 and TRBJ2-6, with 10 bases fitting TRBD1. Germline assignment: CDR1 SGDLS and CDR2 YYNGEE. V was pared by 4 bases and J by 0 bases, with 10 bases of the junction left unmatched. The CDR3 runs to 19 residues.

The chain is built from TRBV4-1 and TRBJ1-1; D might be TRBD1 (5 bases). CDR3 length: 15 residues. Germline V lookup: CDR1 MGHRA, CDR2 YSYEKL. Trimming took 4 bases from V and 4 from J, leaving 16 bases between them. CDR3 sequence (DNA): TGCGCCAGCAGCCTCTTAGACGGGGGGATCACTGAAGCTTTCTTT. It yields the protein CASSLLDGGITEAFF.

This chain uses TRBV18 with TRBJ1-4; D call uncertain. This CDR3 is 13 amino acids long. CDR1 is KGHSH, CDR2 LQKENI, per germline. Trimming cost V 2 bases and J 3 bases, with 4 bases left between them. The CDR3 DNA sequence: TGTGCCAGCTCACCAGGTCCTAATGAAAAACTGTTTTTT. Protein sequence: CASSPGPNEKLFF.

The chain joins TRBV4-1 to TRBJ2-5; 10 bases align to TRBD1. The CDR3 covers 16 residues. The germline V gene has CDR1 MGHRA and CDR2 YSYEKL. V shed 6 bases and J 5 bases; nucleotides not matched to a gene: 12. The CDR3 loop reads CASRTGTGDVGETQYF. CDR3 in DNA: TGCGCCAGCAGAACCGGGACAGGGGACGTGGGGGAGACCCAGTACTTC.

This chain links TRBV5-4 with TRBJ2-1; TRBD2 aligns across 10 bases. CDR1 and CDR2 from the germline V gene are SGHNT and YYREEE (reference sequence). This CDR3 spans 15 amino acids. The V segment lost 0 bases and the J segment 9 bases; nucleotides outside the gene matches: 6. CDR3 loop: CASSLDGTSEGEQFF. CDR3 bases: TGTGCCAGCAGCTTGGATGGGACTAGCGAAGGTGAGCAGTTCTTC.

This clone was detected once. V gene TRBV19 combines with J gene TRBJ1-5; D is uncertain. V lost 9 bases, J lost 3 bases, and 15 bases lay in between. The germline V gene encodes CDR1 LNHDA and CDR2 SQIVND (reference sequence). This CDR3 spans 14 amino acids. The CDR3 region is CASQPPGTNQPQHF. CDR3 DNA sequence: TGTGCCAGCCAGCCGCCAGGTACCAATCAGCCCCAGCATTTT.

Written as DNA, the CDR3 is TGCGCCAGCAGCCAAGATCCTTCGAAAAATCAGCCCCAGCATTTT. Its protein is CASSQDPSKNQPQHF. The V call is TRBV4-1, the J call TRBJ1-5; D unclear. Trimming shortened V by 0 bases and J by 4 bases, and 10 bases separated the two germline ends. CDR3 length equals 15 residues. The germline V gene has CDR1 MGHRA and CDR2 YSYEKL.

V is TRBV19 and J is TRBJ2-7, with 9 bases fitting TRBD2. The CDR3 has 20 amino acids. J was trimmed by 4 bases and V by 5 bases; bases with no gene match: 24. From germline, CDR1 is LNHDA and CDR2 SQIVND (reference sequence). The DNA of the CDR3 is TGTGCCAGTAGTCACCGGGACCCGGCAAGGGGTAGCGGGAGTAGGTACGAGCAGTACTTC. Translation gives CASSHRDPARGSGSRYEQYF.

V gene TRBV6-5 combines with J gene TRBJ2-3; D not resolved. Looked up from germline, CDR1 is MNHEY and CDR2 is SVGAGI. CDR3 length equals 12 residues. Trimming removed 5 bases from V and 3 bases from J, with 6 bases in between. The CDR3 coding sequence is TGTGCCAGCAGTCGAGGAACAGATACGCAGTATTTT. It is translated as CASSRGTDTQYF.

This clone was detected only a few times. The CDR3 coding sequence is TGTGCCAGCAGTTACTCCTATCGGGGCAGTGAGCAGTTCTTC. Its protein is CASSYSYRGSEQFF. The J gene is TRBJ2-1, the V gene TRBV6-6; TRBD1 or TRBD2 may be the D gene (5 bases each). This CDR3 is built from 14 residues. Per the germline V gene, CDR1 is MNHNY and CDR2 is SVGAGI (reference sequence). V lost 0 bases and J lost 9, with 12 bases in between.

A remark on this clone: A junction boundary mismatches the germline segment, possibly from a read error. The chain recombines TRBV4-3 with TRBJ2-3, with 9 bases fitting TRBD2. The V gene's germline CDR1 is LGHNA and CDR2 YSLEER. This CDR3 comprises 15 residues. The CDR3 loop reads CASSRGSGSKDTQYF. The CDR3 DNA is TGCGCCAGCAGCCGAGGTAGCGGGAGCAAAGATACGCAGTATTTT.

DNA of the CDR3: TGTGCCAGTAGTATTGGACAGGTCTTTAAGGGGGAGCTGTTTTTT. Encoded protein: CASSIGQVFKGELFF. The rearrangement uses TRBV19 and TRBJ2-2; TRBD1 matches 7 bases. This CDR3 spans 15 amino acids. Trimming cost V 3 bases and J 8 bases; bases outside gene matches: 9. From germline, CDR1 is LNHDA and CDR2 SQIVND (reference sequence). The variable domain in full, completed from reference TRBV19 and TRBJ2-2, reads DGGITQSPKYLFRKEGQNVTLSCEQNLNHDAMYWYRQDPGQGLRLIYYSQIVNDFQKGDIAEGYSVSREKKESFPLTVTSAQKNPTAFYLCASSIGQVFKGELFFGEGSRLTVL.

The chain couples TRBV6-5 to TRBJ2-1; 8 nucleotides align to TRBD1. The CDR3 is 14 residues long. Germline values: CDR1 MNHEY, CDR2 SVGAGI. V gave up 2 bases and J gave up 9 bases; unmatched junction bases: 6. CDR3 protein: CASSYARQGIEQFF. CDR3 DNA sequence: TGTGCCAGCAGTTACGCGAGACAGGGGATTGAGCAGTTCTTC.

This clone appeared once. The chain recombines TRBV19 with TRBJ2-7; no firm D call. The V gene's germline CDR1 is LNHDA and CDR2 SQIVND (reference sequence). The CDR3 is 13 amino acids. The V end was cut by 5 bases, the J end by 3 bases, with 11 bases between. In DNA, the CDR3 is TGTGCCAGTAGTCCTCGTCTGCTCTACGAGCAGTACTTC. Translating gives CASSPRLLYEQYF.

CDR3 amino acids: CAGGEGYNSPLHF. The CDR3 DNA is TGTGCCGGGGGAGAAGGATACAATTCACCCCTCCACTTT. The V gene is TRBV6-6, the J gene TRBJ1-6, with D possibly matching TRBD1 (5 bases). In germline, CDR1 is MNHNY, CDR2 SVGAGI (reference sequence). The CDR3 sequence is 13 residues long. Trimming left V 11 bases short and J 7 bases short, with 15 bases between.

The chain combines TRBV27 with TRBJ2-5, with 9 bases matching TRBD1. The CDR3 contains 13 residues. J lost 6 bases, V lost 6 bases, and 5 bases had no gene match. CDR1 and CDR2 (germline): MNHEY, SMNVEV (reference sequence). The CDR3 coding sequence is TGTGCCAGCAGCCACGGACAGGGGAAGACCCAGTACTTC. Its protein product is CASSHGQGKTQYF.

This clone was found once. V usage is TRBV7-2 and J usage is TRBJ1-5, with D possibly matching TRBD1 (5 bases). Germline values: CDR1 SGHTA, CDR2 FQGNSA. This CDR3 is 15 amino acids long. The V end was cut by 5 bases, the J end by 2 bases, with 13 bases between. CDR3 amino acids: CASSLQGGGNQPQHF. CDR3 in DNA: TGTGCCAGCAGCCTCCAGGGTGGTGGCAATCAGCCCCAGCATTTT.

J is TRBJ1-1 and V is TRBV5-6; TRBD1 agrees at 9 bases. Germline values: CDR1 SGHDT, CDR2 YYEEEE. Trimming took 5 bases from V and 10 from J; bases not matched to a gene: 15. This CDR3 comprises 15 residues. The CDR3 region is CASSIRSTGGERAFF. In nucleotides, the CDR3 is TGTGCCAGCAGTATACGATCTACAGGGGGCGAGAGAGCTTTCTTT.

This rearrangement joins TRBV7-6 to TRBJ2-3; the match to TRBD2 covers 8 bases. Looked up from germline, CDR1 is SGHVS and CDR2 is FNYEAQ. The CDR3 consists of 13 residues. With 4 bases clipped from V and 12 bases from J, the junction kept 9 bases outside the gene matches. CDR3 protein: CASSSLTGGGQYF. CDR3 sequence (DNA): TGTGCCAGCAGCTCCTTAACGGGGGGGGGACAGTATTTT.

The chain carries TRBV12-5 and TRBJ2-3; D ambiguous. CDR3 size: 14 residues. Germline loops: CDR1 LGHNT, CDR2 FRNRAP. V dropped 8 bases and J dropped 5 bases, with 17 bases sitting between them. CDR3 sequence reads: CASRREVRRDTQYF. The CDR3 nucleotides are TGTGCTAGTCGAAGGGAAGTTAGGAGAGATACGCAGTATTTT.

V gene TRBV12-5 combines with J gene TRBJ1-1, with D possibly matching TRBD1 (5 bases). V was trimmed by 2 bases and J by 5 bases, leaving 9 bases between them. Per germline, CDR1 LGHNT and CDR2 FRNRAP. This CDR3 contains 13 residues. CDR3 amino acids: CASGLIGGTEAFF. The DNA of the CDR3 is TGTGCTAGTGGTTTGATCGGGGGGACTGAAGCTTTCTTT.

The V call is TRBV19, the J call TRBJ1-3, with D perhaps matching TRBD1 (5 bases). Trimming pared 5 bases from V and 1 base from J, leaving 15 bases between. This CDR3 has 16 residues. Germline CDR1 LNHDA, CDR2 SQIVND (reference sequence). The CDR3 sequence: CASSDQGRRSGNTIYF. CDR3 DNA sequence: TGTGCCAGTAGTGACCAGGGCAGGAGGTCTGGAAACACCATATATTTT.

V usage is TRBV27 and J usage is TRBJ2-3; 11 bases map to TRBD2. This CDR3 is built from 17 residues. V lost 8 bases and J lost 0; bases outside the gene matches: 10. CDR1 is MNHEY, CDR2 SMNVEV, per germline (reference sequence). The DNA of the CDR3 is TGTGCCAGCGTTGCTAGCGGGGGGCTTGCTAGCACAGATACGCAGTATTTT. As protein: CASVASGGLASTDTQYF.